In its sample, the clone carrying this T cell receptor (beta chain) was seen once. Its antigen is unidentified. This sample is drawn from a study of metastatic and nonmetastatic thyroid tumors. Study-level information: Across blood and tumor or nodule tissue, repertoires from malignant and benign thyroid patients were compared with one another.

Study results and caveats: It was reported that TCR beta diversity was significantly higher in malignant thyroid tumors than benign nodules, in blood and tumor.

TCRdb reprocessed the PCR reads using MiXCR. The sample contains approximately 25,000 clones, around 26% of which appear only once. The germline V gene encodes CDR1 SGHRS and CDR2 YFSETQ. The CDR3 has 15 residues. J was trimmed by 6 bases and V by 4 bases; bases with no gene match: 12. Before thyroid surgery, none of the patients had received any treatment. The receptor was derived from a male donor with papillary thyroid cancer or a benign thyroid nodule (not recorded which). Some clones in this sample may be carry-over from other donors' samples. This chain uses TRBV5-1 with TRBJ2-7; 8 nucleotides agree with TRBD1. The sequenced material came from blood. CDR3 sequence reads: CASSPPRDRFCEQYF. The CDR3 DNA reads TGCGCCAGCAGCCCACCTCGGGACAGGTTCTGCGAGCAGTACTTC.